This T cell receptor beta chain was recovered during a study of blood T cells in healthy people across ages (dated by TCRdb to between 2015 and 2017). Notes on the research overall: In model experiments, roughly one uniquely barcoded TCR beta cDNA molecule per two T cells was captured by template switching. To track age-related changes in TCR beta repertoire diversity, the study relied on deep sequencing normalized with unique cDNA molecular identifiers. Four age groups were formed from the donors: young (average roughly 15 years), middle-aged (around 40), aged (approximately 60) and long-lived (less than 85). To avoid experimental bias, donors of different ages were distributed randomly across sequencing lanes. Using the same blood draw, the study looked at two additional independent replicas of 1 million unique cDNA reads for two donors, one aged 18 to 30 and the other aged 80 or older.

Trimming leaves V shorter by 2 bases and J shorter by 3 bases, with the junction holding 0 bases beyond the gene matches. Reading the germline V gene gives CDR1 SGHTA and CDR2 FQGTGA. Including cysteine and phenylalanine, the CDR3 has 13 amino acids. Only the CDR3 part of the read is kept: 39 bases, read in frame from the first base. This clonotype was counted at least ten times. Its antigen is currently not known. No base quality information exists; no much larger clone differs at one position. The full study reports these points: As age increased, observed TCR beta diversity per million T cells dropped in a roughly linear way, and a significant reduction was already evident by age approximately 40. The long-lived group showed more naive CD4+ T cells, fewer expanded clones and increased TCR diversity than the aged group, suggesting age selection. Because donor CMV infection status was unknown, age-related changes in expanded clonotypes were potentially confounded. Total diversity estimates from one million sequenced T cells were considered lower bounds and underestimates. Conclusive comparison of naive and antigen-experienced compartments was prevented by the profiling of bulk unsorted PBMCs. A strong correlation was found between observed TCR beta diversity and the percentage of naive T cells measured by flow cytometry.

The donors were some 39 Caucasian individuals from Russia, aged roughly 6 to 90 years, who were systemically healthy. Each donor gave about 9.2 milliliters of peripheral blood, drawn into EDTA-treated Vacutainer tubes. Ficoll-Paque density-gradient centrifugation was used to isolate PBMCs, with at least 7 million per sample. Trizol reagent was used to extract total RNA from PBMCs, with at least 6 micrograms per sample. For every donor, flow cytometry on a PBMC aliquot measured the percentage of naive CD45RAhigh/CD27high T cells. Library method: 5' RACE. Sequencing instrument: Illumina HiSeq 2500. The second PCR ran for about 7 to 11 cycles and used a J-beta primer mix along with a sample-barcoded 5' primer. A template-switch 5' adaptor carrying 12 random nucleotides introduced a unique molecular identifier onto each TCR beta cDNA molecule. Each sample yielded at least 2.5 million CDR3-containing paired-end reads. The Mint cDNA synthesis kit, primed by a TRBC-specific oligonucleotide, was used to synthesize first-strand cDNA from all RNA. Following uracil-DNA glycosylase treatment, all cDNA underwent a first 18-cycle PCR with the universal primers M1SS and BC2_uni_R. Concerning the study's data processing: Each sample was normalized by randomly selecting 1 million high-quality reads, each carrying a distinct molecular identifier. Reads with shared molecular identifiers were discarded instead of being binned into consensus sequences. MiTCR, with a Q25 quality threshold and the strictest error-elimination algorithm, was used for CDR3 identification, clonotype clustering and error correction. A nonparametric unseen species model with Euler transformation was used to estimate a lower bound on total TCR beta diversity. TCRdb reprocessing: public reads trimmed at Q25 with fastp, clones called with MiXCR, in-frame beta chains kept. Under each unique CDR3 protein, matching rows form one entry showing the most common genes and DNA. The V and J calls, along with clone size, are taken from TCRdb and not from the paper's own processing. Present in this sample are hundreds of thousands of distinct CDR3 sequences, 45% to 50% of which were seen just once. The top ten hold roughly 34% of the sample.

The TCR comes from a woman aged 55-69 years in good health. Sequenced material: blood. The sequence is built from TRBV7-3 and TRBJ2-5, with 7 junctional bases fitting TRBD2. The DNA sequence is as follows: TGTGCCAGCAGCTTACTAGCGGAAGAGACCCAGTACTTC. This encodes CASSLLAEETQYF.